Listed below are T cell receptor beta chains from one sample, sequenced in a study of follicular helper T cells after annual influenza vaccination. The assay was immunoSEQ multiplex PCR, and TCRdb's table has in-frame clones only and misses some. The data show approximately 690 clones, approximately 71% seen once. The specimen comprised CXCR5+ CD38+ circulating T follicular helper cells from blood, sampled 7 days after influenza vaccination. Receptors originate from an adult who received the influenza vaccine. The CDR3 runs from the conserved cysteine through the conserved F or W.

TRBV2 CASKDRGPGYTF
TRBV7-9 CASSQLDREAFF
TRBV19 CASTQGGVAGVNEQFF
TRBV6-5 CASRGDSLNTEAFF
TRBV4-3 CASSQEPGAYGYTF
TRBV10-3 CAITSGEENTIYF
TRBV6-1 CATQNRVSGANVLTF
TRBV28 CASSLSAQGRNTIYF
TRBV30 CAWAPVGGARETQYF
TRBV2 CASSEGGLGNEKLFF
TRBV2 CASSAGLANTEAFF
TRBV30 CAWAKAGDWGKNIQYF
TRBV20-1 CSAGRGFEQFF
TRBV4-3 CASSRDTNQETQYF
TRBV27 CASSSGTARWQDTQYF
TRBV28 CASSTTGTGYEKLFF
TRBV19 CASRIRHREYNEQFF
TRBV5-6 CASSLTYYQETQYF
TRBV7-8 CASSSSNWGVPGGYTF
TRBV5-1 CASRLTSTTRVGDF
TRBV7-2 CASSFARAYEQYF
TRBV7-2 CASSLSGRWDEKLFF
TRBV18 CASSPYDSSSGNTIYF
TRBV7-8 CASSSLGRGAYTEAFF
TRBV7-2 CASSLDRGYEQYF
TRBV28 CASTKDRVHTGELFF
TRBV4-2 CASSQEPRGQGANVLTF
TRBV18 CASSPVESSSGDTQYF
TRBV15 CATSRGGYEQYF
TRBV6-1 CASGTGYEQYF
TRBV30 CAWSPRQGAAGGYEQYF
TRBV5-6 CASSPRGASGNTGELFF
TRBV19 CASSTQTLQDQPQHF
TRBV2 CASSAEGQGRSRYF
TRBV30 CAWSPLAGTGGLAKNIQYF
TRBV6-1 CASSAQGFGYTF
TRBV6-9 CASRRDEQYF
TRBV28 CASRTDRANTGELFF
TRBV7-2 CASSTSRGDEQYF
TRBV28 CASSSTGVAKNIQYF
TRBV7-2 CASSTGTGYYEQYF
TRBV5-6 CASRVSQAPTYEQYF
TRBV6-5 CASSYRRGYEQYF
TRBV11-2 CASSLVGQQNSPLHF
TRBV7-2 CASSPRGERYGYTF
TRBV5-1 CASSLEDTQYF
TRBV6-1 CASSILGSGELFF
TRBV6-4 CASSGSRTPYGYTF
TRBV13 CASSLAGNTIYF
TRBV2 CASRRQEPMFF
TRBV6-1 CASVSGRENYNEQFF
TRBV5-5 CASSLGGVTEAFF
TRBV6-5 CASSYSGLDSQHF